This TCR beta chain was captured by sequencing in a study of cytomegalovirus exposure and HLA in healthy donors. Nominally healthy donors provided the samples, though records likely missed some immune exposures. PCR amplification relied on 60 Vbeta primers (plus 13 Jbeta primers). The protocol was immunoSEQ multiplex PCR, while the TCRdb copy is restricted to in-frame clones and leaves out a portion. The table lists tens of thousands of clones, 75% to 80% of them singletons. Study-wide points: Certain sequence variants were highly shared and formed a cluster, and this cluster was likely a sequencing artifact.

The V gene lost 2 bases and the J gene lost 4 bases, with 15 bases spanning the gap. The CDR3 covers 16 residues. The germline V gene has CDR1 MNHEY and CDR2 SVGAGI. This clone has just a few counts. Its antigen is as yet unknown. The rearrangement joins TRBV6-5 to TRBJ1-3; TRBD1 is a possible D gene (5 bases). The specimen sequenced was PBMCs. This receptor was identified in a woman aged 40 to 50 in good health and CMV-seropositive. The CDR3 protein is CASSYARASSGNTIYF. The CDR3 nucleotides are TGTGCCAGCAGTTACGCCAGGGCCTCATCCGGAAACACCATATATTTT.